The 5 T cell receptor beta chains in this list originate from one sample, sequenced in a study of neurological immune-mediated disorders. Each CDR3 protein gets one entry after TCRdb re-called the 5' RACE reads with MiXCR. The repertoire holds 20,000 to 30,000 distinct CDR3 sequences, with roughly 2.5% as singletons. Material for sequencing was PBMCs. These receptors all come from a woman in her forties or fifties with multiple sclerosis.

This clonotype appeared many times. The chain links TRBV5-1 to TRBJ2-4; possibly TRBD2 for D (5 bases). V lost 0 bases and J 5 bases, leaving 12 bases between the germline ends. CDR3 length equals 15 residues. The germline V gene encodes CDR1 SGHRS and CDR2 YFSETQ. CDR3 amino acids: CASSLDRGLQNIQYF. In DNA, the CDR3 is TGCGCCAGCAGCTTGGACCGGGGTCTCCAAAACATTCAGTACTTC. Filled out from reference TRBV5-1 and TRBJ2-4, the complete variable domain reads KAGVTQTPRYLIKTRGQQVTLSCSPISGHRSVSWYQQTPGQGLQFLFEYFSETQRNKGNFPGRFSGRQFSNSRSEMNVSTLELGDSALYLCASSLDRGLQNIQYFGAGTRLSVL.

This clonotype was seen at least ten times. The chain joins TRBV7-9 to TRBJ1-1, with TRBD1 as a possible D gene (5 bases). V lost 1 base and J 1 base, leaving 7 bases between the germline ends. Germline V gene data show CDR1 as SEHNR and CDR2 as FQNEAQ (reference sequence). The CDR3 sequence is 14 residues long. CDR3 residues: CASSLGGENTEAFF. CDR3 DNA: TGTGCCAGCAGCTTAGGGGGGGAGAACACTGAAGCTTTCTTT.

This clonotype appeared a single time. A much larger clone differs from this one at a single base, so this may be a read error. J is TRBJ2-1 and V is TRBV2; D is possibly TRBD2 (7 bases). Trimming cost V 3 bases and J 3 bases, with 12 bases left between them. This CDR3 contains 15 residues. CDR1 and CDR2 (germline): SNHLY, FYNNEI. DNA for the CDR3: TGTGCCAGCAGTGACTGGCGGGGGCGCTACAATGAGCAGTTCTTC. Residues: CASSDWRGRYNEQFF.

This clonotype is medium-sized within its sample. The chain uses TRBV24-1 and TRBJ2-1; TRBD2 is a possible D gene (6 bases). Germline V gives CDR1 KGHDR, CDR2 SFDVKD. This CDR3 contains 15 residues. V lost 1 base, J lost 9 bases, and 15 bases lay in between. CDR3 sequence reads: CATSDLALGGSEQFF. The CDR3 region has the DNA TGTGCCACCAGTGATTTAGCCCTAGGAGGGAGTGAGCAGTTCTTC.

The chain has TRBV18 and TRBJ1-4, with D uncertain. V was shortened by 0 bases and J by 7 bases, with 9 bases between the two germline ends. The CDR3 length is 14 residues. The germline V gene has CDR1 KGHSH and CDR2 LQKENI. The CDR3 loop is CASSPPLRAEKLFF. In DNA form, the CDR3 reads TGTGCCAGCTCACCACCATTAAGGGCTGAAAAACTGTTTTTT.